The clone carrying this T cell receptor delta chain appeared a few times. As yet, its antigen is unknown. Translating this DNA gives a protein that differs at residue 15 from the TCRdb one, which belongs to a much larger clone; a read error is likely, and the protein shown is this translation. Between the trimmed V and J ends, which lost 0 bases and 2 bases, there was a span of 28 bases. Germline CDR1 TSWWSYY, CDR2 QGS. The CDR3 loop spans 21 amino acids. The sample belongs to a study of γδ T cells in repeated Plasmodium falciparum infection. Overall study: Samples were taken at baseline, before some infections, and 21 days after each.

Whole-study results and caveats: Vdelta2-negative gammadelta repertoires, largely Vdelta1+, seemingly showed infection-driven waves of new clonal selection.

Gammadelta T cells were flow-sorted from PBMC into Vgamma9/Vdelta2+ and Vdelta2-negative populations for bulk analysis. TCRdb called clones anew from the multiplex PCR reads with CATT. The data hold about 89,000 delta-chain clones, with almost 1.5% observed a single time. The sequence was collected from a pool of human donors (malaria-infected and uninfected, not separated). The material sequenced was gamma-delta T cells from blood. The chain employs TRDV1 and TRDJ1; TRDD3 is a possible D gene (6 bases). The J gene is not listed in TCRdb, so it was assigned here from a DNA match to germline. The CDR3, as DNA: TGTGCTCTTGGGGAACTAAAACTCCTCCGGGCTTGGGGATTTGGGACCGATAAACTCATCTTT. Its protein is CALGELKLLRAWGFGTDKLIF.